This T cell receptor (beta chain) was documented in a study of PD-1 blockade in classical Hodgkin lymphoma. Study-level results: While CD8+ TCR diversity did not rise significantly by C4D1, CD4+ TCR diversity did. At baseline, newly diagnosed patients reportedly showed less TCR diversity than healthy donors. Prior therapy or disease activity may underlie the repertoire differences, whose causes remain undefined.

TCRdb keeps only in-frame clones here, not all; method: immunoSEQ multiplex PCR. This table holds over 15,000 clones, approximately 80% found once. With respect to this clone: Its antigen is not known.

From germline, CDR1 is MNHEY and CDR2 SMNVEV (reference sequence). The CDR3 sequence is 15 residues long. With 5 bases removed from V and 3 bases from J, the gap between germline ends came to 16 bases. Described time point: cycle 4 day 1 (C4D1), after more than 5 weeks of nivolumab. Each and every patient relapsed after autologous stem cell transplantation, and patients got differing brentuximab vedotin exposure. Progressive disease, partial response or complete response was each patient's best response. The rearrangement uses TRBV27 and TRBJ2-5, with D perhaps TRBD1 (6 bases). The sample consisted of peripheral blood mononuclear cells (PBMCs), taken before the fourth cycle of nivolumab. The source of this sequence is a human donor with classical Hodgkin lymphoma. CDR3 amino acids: CASSPIEQGKETQYF. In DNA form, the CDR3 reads TGTGCCAGCAGTCCTATCGAACAGGGTAAAGAGACCCAGTACTTC.